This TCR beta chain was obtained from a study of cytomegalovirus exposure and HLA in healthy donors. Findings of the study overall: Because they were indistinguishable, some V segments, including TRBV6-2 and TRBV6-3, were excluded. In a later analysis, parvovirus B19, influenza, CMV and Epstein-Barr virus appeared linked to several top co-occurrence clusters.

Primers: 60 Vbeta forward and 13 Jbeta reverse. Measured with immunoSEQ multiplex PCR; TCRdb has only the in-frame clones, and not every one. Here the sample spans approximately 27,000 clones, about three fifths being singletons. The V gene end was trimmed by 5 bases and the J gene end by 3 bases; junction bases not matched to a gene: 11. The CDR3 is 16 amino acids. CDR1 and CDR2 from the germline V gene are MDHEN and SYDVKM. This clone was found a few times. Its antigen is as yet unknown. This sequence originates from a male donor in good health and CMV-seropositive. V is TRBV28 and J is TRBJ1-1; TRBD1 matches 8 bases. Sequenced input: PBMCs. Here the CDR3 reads CASSPATGQGDTEAFF. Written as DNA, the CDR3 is TGTGCCAGCAGTCCCGCCACCGGACAGGGCGACACTGAAGCTTTCTTT. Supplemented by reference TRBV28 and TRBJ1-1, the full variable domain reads DVKVTQSSRYLVKRTGEKVFLECVQDMDHENMFWYRQDPGLGLRLIYFSYDVKMKEKGDIPEGYSVSREKKERFSLILESASTNQTSMYLCASSPATGQGDTEAFFGQGTRLTVV.